A selection of T cell receptor beta chains follows, all from one sample in a study of CD8 T cells in ankylosing spondylitis. TCRdb re-called the 5' RACE reads with MiXCR, one entry per CDR3 protein. The table includes roughly 450,000 distinct CDR3 sequences, more than 25% detected once. The sequenced sample consisted of blood, either unsorted or a sorted T cell fraction (not recorded which). The receptor set was obtained from a male donor with ankylosing spondylitis. The CDR3 runs from the conserved cysteine through the conserved F or W. D genes are given only for firm matches. Clone size, where shown, is once, few, many, or a class for clones that have expanded.

CDR3 DNA	CDR3 protein	V gene	J gene	clone size	D gene
TGTGCCAGCAGCGCACCCGGGACAGGGGCCACCGGGGAGCTGTTTTTT	CASSAPGTGATGELFF	TRBV7-9	TRBJ2-2	.	TRBD1
TGTGCCAGCAGCAGGCCCGGGAATCAGCCCCAGCATTTT	CASSRPGNQPQHF	TRBV7-2	TRBJ1-5	.	.
TGTGCCAGCAGCGTAGAAAGGGATACGCAGTATTTT	CASSVERDTQYF	TRBV9	TRBJ2-3	many	.
TGTGCCACCAGTGCCAAAAGGGGTAGCTCCTACAATGAGCAGTTCTTC	CATSAKRGSSYNEQFF	TRBV24-1	TRBJ2-1	many	.
TGCAGTACCACTAGCGGGAGAGGGGTCTTAGACAATGAGCAGTTCTTC	CSTTSGRGVLDNEQFF	TRBV29-1	TRBJ2-1	.	TRBD2
TGCGCCAGCAGCTGGGGACAGGGGACCCCCAACAGATACAATGAGCAGTTCTTC	CASSWGQGTPNRYNEQFF	TRBV5-1	TRBJ2-1	few	TRBD1
TGCAGTGCTGATAGCGGGAGGAGCTACGAGCAGTACTTC	CSADSGRSYEQYF	TRBV20-1	TRBJ2-7	.	TRBD2
TGCGCCAGCAGCTATGACCCCGGGTCATCCTACGAGCAGTACTTC	CASSYDPGSSYEQYF	TRBV5-1	TRBJ2-7	.	.
TGCGCCAGCAGCCTTTCGGGACACCGGGGGAATTCACCCCTCCACTTT	CASSLSGHRGNSPLHF	TRBV5-1	TRBJ1-6	few	.
TGTGCCATCAGTGCCGGGACAGAAAATCAGCCCCAGCATTTT	CAISAGTENQPQHF	TRBV10-3	TRBJ1-5	few	TRBD1
TGTGCCAGCAGCCAGTTGGACACGCAAGAGACCCAGTACTTC	CASSQLDTQETQYF	TRBV14	TRBJ2-5	many	.
TGCAGTGCTAGAGTATCCAGCGGGAGTGGTAATGAGCAGTTCTTC	CSARVSSGSGNEQFF	TRBV20-1	TRBJ2-1	many	TRBD2
TGCAGTGCGGATGCCGGGAGGAGCGCGGATGAGCAGTTCTTC	CSADAGRSADEQFF	TRBV20-1	TRBJ2-1	.	TRBD2
TGCAGTGCTAGAGCGGGAGGTGGGGCCAACGTCCTGACTTTC	CSARAGGGANVLTF	TRBV20-1	TRBJ2-6	.	TRBD2
TGCGCCAGCAGCGGGTCAGAGAACACTGAAGCTTTCTTT	CASSGSENTEAFF	TRBV5-1	TRBJ1-1	many	.
TGTGCCAGCAGAGTAGATAGCGGGAGTCATAATGAGCAGTTCTTC	CASRVDSGSHNEQFF	TRBV6-2/TRBV6-3	TRBJ2-1	few	TRBD2
TGCGCCAGCAGCTTGGCTCAGGTTAACACCGGGGAGCTGTTTTTT	CASSLAQVNTGELFF	TRBV5-1	TRBJ2-2	.	.
TGTGCCAGCAGCTTAGGTTACTCTGGTGGAGATCAGCCCCAGCATTTT	CASSLGYSGGDQPQHF	TRBV7-8	TRBJ1-5	.	.
TGTGCCAGCAGCTTCGGCCTAGCGGGAGATACCGGGGAGCTGTTTTTT	CASSFGLAGDTGELFF	TRBV5-6	TRBJ2-2	.	TRBD2
TGCAGCTCTCGCCGGCAGAACAATGAGCAGTTCTTC	CSSRRQNNEQFF	TRBV29-1	TRBJ2-1	.	.
TGCAGTGCCAGATGGACCCCAGTCCAAGAGACCCAGTACTTC	CSARWTPVQETQYF	TRBV20-1	TRBJ2-5	.	.
TGTGCCAGCAGCCACAGGGGTAGCCAGCCCCAGCATTTT	CASSHRGSQPQHF	TRBV3-1	TRBJ1-5	few	.
TGTGCCAGCGGCCCAGGCCGCTCTGGAAACACCATATATTTT	CASGPGRSGNTIYF	TRBV12-3/TRBV12-4	TRBJ1-3	.	.
TGTGCCAGCAGCACCACGGGACTAGCGGGATCCGAGCAGTACTTC	CASSTTGLAGSEQYF	TRBV9	TRBJ2-7	few	TRBD2